These 9 T cell receptor beta chains came from one sample sequenced in a study of control samples from healthy donors and cancer patients. The protocol was immunoSEQ multiplex PCR, while the TCRdb copy is restricted to in-frame clones and leaves out a portion. The table records around 99,000 clones, 90% of them present only once. Sequencing input: blood. These receptors all come from a human donor in good health. The donor label of this sample is uncertain.

The chain uses TRBV10-1 and TRBJ2-2, with a tentative D call TRBD2 (6 bases). The length of the CDR3 is 14 residues. Per germline, CDR1 WNHNN and CDR2 SYGVQD (reference sequence). Trimming took 5 bases from V and 5 from J, leaving 12 bases between them. CDR3 sequence (DNA): TGCGCCAGCAGTACAGACGGACTAACCGGGGAGCTGTTTTTT. This translates into CASSTDGLTGELFF.

The V gene is TRBV6-5, the J gene TRBJ1-1, with a weak D call TRBD1 (5 bases). The CDR3 length is 14 residues. V was cut by 4 bases and J by 4 bases, with 13 bases left in between. From germline, CDR1 is MNHEY and CDR2 SVGAGI. The CDR3 DNA is TGTGCCAGCAGTTGGACATCGGAAGGCACTGAAGCTTTCTTT. Protein: CASSWTSEGTEAFF.

This clone showed up just a few times. V and J are TRBV11-2 and TRBJ1-2; D remains unclear. The CDR3 has 14 amino acids. CDR1 is SGHAT, CDR2 FQNNGV, per germline. Trimming left V 0 bases short and J 1 base short, with 6 bases between. The CDR3 nucleotides are TGTGCCAGCAGCTTAGAGGAACATAACTATGGCTACACCTTC. It encodes CASSLEEHNYGYTF.

The gene calls are TRBV19 and TRBJ2-1; no clear D gene. With 3 bases removed from V and 9 bases from J, the gap between germline ends came to 18 bases. Germline CDR1 and CDR2: LNHDA and SQIVND (reference sequence). The CDR3 extends over 15 amino acids. DNA for the CDR3: TGTGCCAGTAGTATTCGAGGCGGAAAGATGGGTGAGCAGTTCTTC. Amino acid sequence: CASSIRGGKMGEQFF. Full variable domain (missing parts from reference TRBV19 and TRBJ2-1): DGGITQSPKYLFRKEGQNVTLSCEQNLNHDAMYWYRQDPGQGLRLIYYSQIVNDFQKGDIAEGYSVSREKKESFPLTVTSAQKNPTAFYLCASSIRGGKMGEQFFGPGTRLTVL.

This clone was seen a single time. The V call is TRBV3-1 (or the pseudogene TRBV3-2), the J call TRBJ1-3; 8 bases are a match to TRBD1. The germline CDR1 and CDR2 sequences are LGHDT and YNNKEL (reference sequence). Trimming removed 4 bases from V and 7 bases from J; junction bases left unmatched: 9. The CDR3 runs 15 residues. This CDR3 is CASSPTSGGSNTIYF. CDR3 sequence (DNA): TGTGCCAGCAGCCCCACCTCAGGGGGCTCGAACACCATATATTTT.

The V and J genes are TRBV30 and TRBJ1-1; no clear D. Trimming removed 0 bases from V and 8 bases from J, with 10 bases in between. The CDR3 consists of 12 residues. Germline-derived CDR1 and CDR2 are GTSNPN and SVGIG (reference sequence). CDR3 DNA: TGTGCCTGGAGTGTACTTGTTGAAGAAGCTTTCTTT. Translated: CAWSVLVEEAFF.

This rearrangement joins TRBV5-4 to TRBJ1-2; no reliable D call. V was clipped by 2 bases and J by 6 bases, with 14 bases between them. The V gene's germline CDR1 is SGHNT and CDR2 YYREEE (reference sequence). The CDR3 runs 14 residues. The CDR3 is CASSLSLPSNGYTF. In DNA, the CDR3 is TGTGCCAGCAGCTTAAGTCTCCCGAGCAATGGCTACACCTTC. The full variable domain, rest sourced from reference TRBV5-4 and TRBJ1-2, is ETGVTQSPTHLIKTRGQQVTLRCSSQSGHNTVSWYQQALGQGPQFIFQYYREEENGRGNFPPRFSGLQFPNYSSELNVNALELDDSALYLCASSLSLPSNGYTFGSGTRLTVV.

The chain has TRBV28 and TRBJ1-4, with a tentative D call TRBD1 (5 bases). Germline values: CDR1 MDHEN, CDR2 SYDVKM. CDR3 length: 15 amino acids. Trimming pared 2 bases from V and 4 bases from J, leaving 11 bases between. CDR3 DNA sequence: TGTGCCAGCAGTTTAGTGGGGACTGGTAATGAAAAACTGTTTTTT. Translation: CASSLVGTGNEKLFF.

The sample holds one count of this clone. This chain connects TRBV12-3 or TRBV12-4 to TRBJ2-3, with D uncertain. V was clipped by 4 bases and J by 3 bases, with 8 bases between them. The CDR3 consists of 13 residues. The CDR3 coding sequence is TGTGCCAGCAGTTCTAGAGGAACAGATACGCAGTATTTT. Translation gives CASSSRGTDTQYF.